This T cell receptor (beta chain) came from a study of T cell changes during pregnancy in multiple sclerosis. Produced via immunoSEQ multiplex PCR; TCRdb's table is partial and in-frame only. The table lists about 47,000 clones, approximately 90% of them singletons. The CDR3 length is 17 residues. Germline CDR1 is SEHNR and CDR2 is FQNEAQ (reference sequence). V shed 1 base and J 2 bases; nucleotides not matched to a gene: 8. This receptor was obtained from a female donor with multiple sclerosis, enrolled in a pregnancy study. The genes are TRBV7-9 and TRBJ2-3; 8 positions agree with TRBD2. The sample here was CD8+ T cells from peripheral blood mononuclear cells, taken in the second trimester of pregnancy. The CDR3 DNA reads as TGTGCCAGCAGCTTAGAGCCGGGACTAGGGTACACAGATACGCAGTATTTT. Its protein product is CASSLEPGLGYTDTQYF. Variable domain in full (rest from reference TRBV7-9 and TRBJ2-3): DTGVSQNPRHKITKRGQNVTFRCDPISEHNRLYWYRQTLGQGPEFLTYFQNEAQLEKSRLLSDRFSAERPKGSFSTLEIQRTEQGDSAMYLCASSLEPGLGYTDTQYFGPGTRLTVL.